These 28 T cell receptor beta chains share one sample of origin, sequenced in a study of blood T cells in healthy people across ages. Combining a sample-barcoded 5' primer with a J-beta primer mix, a second PCR ran for roughly 7 to 11 cycles. TCRdb reprocessed the 5' RACE reads via MiXCR and lists one record per CDR3 protein. The sample lists approximately 810,000 distinct CDR3 sequences, 29% occurring once. The source material was blood. The receptors derive from a woman of 80 years or more in good health.

V usage is TRBV5-1 and J usage is TRBJ1-1; no definite D call. Germline V CDR1 and CDR2: SGHRS, YFSETQ. The CDR3 consists of 14 residues. V lost 2 bases and J 4 bases, leaving 12 bases between the germline ends. In nucleotides, the CDR3 is TGCGCCAGCAGCTTAAGAGGTCAGAGCACTGAAGCTTTCTTT. This sequence encodes CASSLRGQSTEAFF.

This clonotype came up many times. CDR3 DNA sequence: TGTGCCAGCAGCCAAGACTTTGGGGACCTGGAGGGGTACTTC. This encodes CASSQDFGDLEGYF. This chain joins TRBV3-1 and TRBJ2-5, with D perhaps TRBD2 (6 bases). Germline assignment: CDR1 LGHDT and CDR2 YNNKEL (reference sequence). Trimming shortened V by 0 bases and J by 13 bases, and 18 bases separated the two germline ends. The CDR3 totals 14 residues.

The chain carries TRBV6-2 or TRBV6-3 and TRBJ2-3, with 10 bases lining up with TRBD2. The CDR3 is 16 residues long. Germline CDR1 and CDR2: MNHEY and SVGEGT. The J segment lost 4 bases and the V segment lost 6 bases, leaving 10 bases of the junction unmatched. For the CDR3, the DNA is TGTGCCAGCAGCTTGGTGGCTAGCGGGGGCTCAGATACGCAGTATTTT. Its translation: CASSLVASGGSDTQYF.

This chain connects TRBV6-4 to TRBJ1-2, with TRBD1 matching over 7 bases. CDR3 length: 15 amino acids. The J segment lost 0 bases and the V segment lost 5 bases, leaving 6 bases of the junction unmatched. Germline CDR1 reads MRHNA; CDR2 reads SNTAGT. CDR3 coding DNA: TGTGCCAGCAGTAGAAACAGGGGATCTAACTATGGCTACACCTTC. It encodes CASSRNRGSNYGYTF.

With respect to this clonotype: It may be a read error: a sequence one base away is much more abundant. This chain uses TRBV14 with TRBJ1-2; D gene unclear. This CDR3 region has 12 residues. Germline assignment: CDR1 SGHDN and CDR2 FVKESK. CDR3 region: CAGSLGRSINTF. As DNA, the CDR3 is TGTGCCGGCAGCCTCGGACGGAGTATAAACACCTTC.

In its sample, this clonotype was seen a few times. The chain couples TRBV7-6 to TRBJ1-1, with D maybe TRBD1 (5 bases). Germline CDR1 is SGHVS and CDR2 is FNYEAQ. Trimming cost V 8 bases and J 12 bases, with 22 bases left between them. There are 13 residues in the CDR3. The CDR3 DNA is TGTGCCAGCGCGGGGACCGGCAGCCCGGGAACTTTCTTT. The encoded protein is CASAGTGSPGTFF.

The table lists this clonotype with many counts. The chain combines TRBV4-3 with TRBJ2-5; D might be TRBD1 (6 bases). V lost 0 bases and J lost 7, with 15 bases in between. Germline CDR1 and CDR2: LGHNA and YSLEER. The CDR3 has 15 residues. This CDR3 reads CASSQDRDTGRTQYF. CDR3 sequence (DNA): TGCGCCAGCAGCCAAGACCGGGACACCGGCCGGACCCAGTACTTC.

A few counts support this clonotype. This chain joins TRBV7-7 and TRBJ2-2; perhaps TRBD1 as D (6 bases). The CDR3 runs 16 residues. With 0 bases removed from V and 0 bases from J, the gap between germline ends came to 8 bases. Germline V gene lookup returns CDR1 SSHAT and CDR2 FNYEAQ (reference sequence). The CDR3 here is CASSLAGGPNTGELFF. In DNA, the CDR3 is TGTGCCAGCAGCTTAGCTGGGGGCCCGAACACCGGGGAGCTGTTTTTT. Full variable domain (remainder filled in from reference TRBV7-7 and TRBJ2-2): GAGVSQSPRYKVTKRGQDVTLRCDPISSHATLYWYQQALGQGPEFLTYFNYEAQPDKSGLPSDRFSAERPEGSISTLTIQRTEQRDSAMYRCASSLAGGPNTGELFFGEGSRLTVL.

This clonotype was observed at least ten times. The chain carries TRBV28 and TRBJ2-7, with TRBD2 as a possible D gene (6 bases). Germline assignment: CDR1 MDHEN and CDR2 SYDVKM. This CDR3 is 15 amino acids long. V lost 3 bases to trimming and J lost 2 bases, with 14 bases between them. The CDR3: CASSFSGGSPYEQYF. In DNA form, the CDR3 reads TGTGCCAGCAGTTTCTCCGGAGGGTCCCCCTACGAGCAGTACTTC.

Notes on this clonotype: A much larger clone is a single base away; this may be a read error. This chain links TRBV18 with TRBJ2-3; D gene uncertain. CDR3 length: 13 amino acids. Germline CDR1 and CDR2: KGHSH and LQKENI. CDR3 residues: CVSSPPLTDTQYF. CDR3 bases: TGTGTCAGCTCACCACCCCTTACAGATACGCAGTATTTT.

This clonotype has only a few counts. This could be a read error, since a much larger clone is one nucleotide away. V is TRBV7-9 and J is TRBJ2-5, with no clear D. The CDR3 runs to 11 residues. Between the trimmed V and J ends, which lost 3 bases and 11 bases, there was a span of 10 bases. Per the germline V gene, CDR1 is SEHNR and CDR2 is FQNEAQ (reference sequence). CDR3 protein: CASSFVNEQYF. The CDR3 DNA reads as TGTGCCAGCAGCTTCGTCAATGAGCAGTACTTC.

In the case of this clonotype: A clone one base away is much larger, so this may be a read error. The chain employs TRBV7-6 and TRBJ1-4; D not certain. Germline CDR1 reads SGHVS; CDR2 reads FNYEAQ. The CDR3 extends over 18 amino acids. The CDR3 reads CASSLYSTADGSNEKRFF. The DNA for the CDR3 is TGTGCCAGCAGCTTATATAGCACTGCGGACGGCAGTAATGAAAAACGGTTTTTT.

This clonotype turned up a few times. V is TRBV6-5 and J is TRBJ1-2; D ambiguous. The ends were cut back, 0 bases at V and 2 bases at J, with 19 bases in the middle. This CDR3 has 18 residues. From germline, CDR1 is MNHEY and CDR2 SVGAGI. The CDR3 bases are TGTGCCAGCAGTTACTCAATCCTGGGAACGACTAAGAACTATGGCTACACCTTC. It encodes CASSYSILGTTKNYGYTF.

CDR3 region: CASSLWTAKSRGVYGYTF. In DNA, the CDR3 is TGTGCCAGCAGCTTGTGGACGGCTAAATCGAGGGGAGTCTATGGCTACACCTTC. This chain links TRBV7-2 with TRBJ1-2; TRBD1 is a possible D gene (5 bases). Trimming shortened V by 3 bases and J by 4 bases, and 24 bases separated the two germline ends. Germline CDR1 is SGHTA and CDR2 is FQGNSA. The CDR3 is 18 amino acids.

This clonotype showed up just once. The genes are TRBV12-3 or TRBV12-4 and TRBJ2-7; 7 nucleotides agree with TRBD2. The CDR3 contains 15 residues. With V trimmed by 6 bases and J by 1 base, 9 bases remained unmatched. CDR3 protein: CASSGPRGVSYEQYF. The CDR3 DNA sequence: TGTGCCAGCAGCGGCCCCCGGGGGGTTTCCTACGAGCAGTACTTC.

This clonotype came up many times. The genes are TRBV29-1 and TRBJ2-3; D gene ambiguous. CDR1 is SQVTM, CDR2 ANQGSEA, per germline. CDR3 length equals 13 residues. The ends were cut back, 4 bases at V and 1 base at J, with 9 bases in the middle. Here the CDR3 reads CSVGVSRTDTQYF. The CDR3 nucleotides read TGCAGCGTTGGAGTTTCCCGCACAGATACGCAGTATTTT.

Only a few counts were recorded for this clonotype. The J gene is TRBJ1-1, the V gene TRBV3-1; 7 bases line up with TRBD1. CDR3 length: 13 amino acids. CDR1 is LGHDT, CDR2 YNNKEL, per germline (reference sequence). Germline trimming cut 8 bases from V and 1 base from J; bases unmatched to any gene: 4. The CDR3 loop is CASLGQQNTEAFF. As DNA, the CDR3 is TGTGCCAGCCTGGGACAGCAGAACACTGAAGCTTTCTTT.

This clonotype was found many times. The CDR3 DNA sequence: TGTGCCAGCAGCTTGTCAGGGATGGCCGGGGAGCTGTTTTTT. As protein: CASSLSGMAGELFF. The chain is built from TRBV7-2 and TRBJ2-2; weak D call: TRBD1 (5 bases). Germline V lookup: CDR1 SGHTA, CDR2 FQGNSA. Trimming removed 3 bases at V and 6 bases at J, with 11 bases between. The CDR3 covers 14 residues. Full variable domain (rest looked up from reference TRBV7-2 and TRBJ2-2): GAGVSQSPSNKVTEKGKDVELRCDPISGHTALYWYRQSLGQGLEFLIYFQGNSAPDKSGLPSDRFSAERTGGSVSTLTIQRTQQEDSAVYLCASSLSGMAGELFFGEGSRLTVL.

The CDR3 DNA is TGCGCCAGCAGCCCCGGGACAGGCGCCGCCAAGGCGGAAGCTTTCTTT. It codes for CASSPGTGAAKAEAFF. The chain has TRBV5-1 and TRBJ1-1; 8 bases line up with TRBD1. This CDR3 has 16 residues. Germline assignment: CDR1 SGHRS and CDR2 YFSETQ. V shed 4 bases and J 8 bases; nucleotides not matched to a gene: 16. Full variable domain (rest looked up from reference TRBV5-1 and TRBJ1-1): KAGVTQTPRYLIKTRGQQVTLSCSPISGHRSVSWYQQTPGQGLQFLFEYFSETQRNKGNFPGRFSGRQFSNSRSEMNVSTLELGDSALYLCASSPGTGAAKAEAFFGQGTRLTVV.

This clonotype has more than one count but fewer than ten. The gene calls are TRBV5-6 and TRBJ1-1; D gene unclear. The length of the CDR3 is 13 residues. Germline-derived CDR1 and CDR2 are SGHDT and YYEEEE. The ends were cut back, 3 bases at V and 0 bases at J, with 6 bases in the middle. The CDR3 DNA is TGTGCCAGCAGCTCGAAGGTGAACACTGAAGCTTTCTTT. This encodes CASSSKVNTEAFF.

In the case of this clonotype: This may arise from a read error, as a much more abundant clone is one base away. The chain carries TRBV20-1 and TRBJ2-3; perhaps D is TRBD1 or TRBD2 (6 bases each). The ends were cut back, 5 bases at V and 3 bases at J, with 15 bases in the middle. Germline lookup yields CDR1 DFQATT and CDR2 SNEGSKA (reference sequence). The CDR3 contains 14 residues. The DNA for the CDR3 is TGCAGTGCTGCCGGGACTCAGGGGACAGATACGCAGTATTTT. Its protein is CSAAGTQGTDTQYF.

This clonotype was seen at least ten times. The V and J genes are TRBV6-6 and TRBJ2-7; TRBD1 matches 11 bases. Germline CDR1 reads MNHNY; CDR2 reads SVGAGI (reference sequence). This CDR3 comprises 14 residues. V dropped 2 bases and J dropped 6; count of bases not matched to a gene: 3. The chain's CDR3 is CASSYRDRGGEQYF. The DNA of the CDR3 is TGTGCCAGCAGTTACCGGGACAGGGGGGGCGAGCAGTACTTC.

This clonotype was recorded at least ten times. One junction end disagrees with the germline gene, perhaps due to a read error. The CDR3 spells CASRTGDQETQYF. The CDR3 nucleotides read TGCGCCAGCAGGACGGGGGACCAAGAGACCCAGTACTTC. The V gene is TRBV6-1, the J gene TRBJ2-5; maybe TRBD2 (6 bases). The germline V gene encodes CDR1 MNHNS and CDR2 SASEGT. The CDR3 contains 13 residues.

The CDR3 protein is CASSQASVTGADTQYF. CDR3 DNA sequence: TGCGCCAGCAGCCAGGCTAGCGTCACGGGGGCAGATACGCAGTATTTT. This chain connects TRBV4-3 to TRBJ2-3, with D perhaps TRBD2 (6 bases). Trimming took 3 bases from V and 4 from J, leaving 17 bases between them. CDR1 is LGHNA, CDR2 YSLEER, per germline. The CDR3 extends over 16 amino acids.

With regard to this clonotype: A much larger clone differs from this one at a single base, so this may be a read error. The chain joins TRBV15 to TRBJ2-7, with TRBD1 as a possible D gene (5 bases). CDR3 length: 14 amino acids. Germline V lookup: CDR1 LNHNV, CDR2 YYDKDF (reference sequence). V dropped 5 bases and J dropped 6 bases, with 17 bases sitting between them. The chain's CDR3 is CATSPRAGKGEQYF. For the CDR3, the DNA is TGTGCCACCAGCCCCCGGGCAGGGAAGGGCGAGCAGTACTTC.

The table lists this clonotype with many counts. This sequence joins TRBV4-3 and TRBJ1-6; TRBD1 aligns across 8 bases. Per the germline V gene, CDR1 is LGHNA and CDR2 is YSLEER. Unmatched junction bases numbered 6, after V lost 2 bases and J lost 9 bases. This CDR3 spans 15 amino acids. In DNA form, the CDR3 reads TGCGCCAGCAGCCAAATCCGGGACAGGATTTCACCCCTCCACTTT. Residues: CASSQIRDRISPLHF.

This clonotype was observed a handful of times. The genes are TRBV7-9 and TRBJ1-2; D is uncertain. The germline V gene has CDR1 SEHNR and CDR2 FQNEAQ (reference sequence). The CDR3 covers 12 residues. Trimming took 5 bases from V and 5 from J, leaving 9 bases between them. The CDR3 nucleotides read TGTGCCAGCAGCCCTCACCCTTATGGCTACACCTTC. Protein sequence: CASSPHPYGYTF.

This clonotype was seen at least ten times. This chain connects TRBV20-1 to TRBJ2-5, with 8 bases matching TRBD2. Trimming removed 6 bases from V and 1 base from J; junction bases left unmatched: 10. From germline, CDR1 is DFQATT and CDR2 SNEGSKA (reference sequence). The CDR3 runs to 15 residues. CDR3 sequence reads: CSATRGGSSQETQYF. Here the CDR3 DNA reads TGCAGTGCCACGCGCGGGGGGTCATCCCAAGAGACCCAGTACTTC.